The entry below describes one T cell receptor beta chain. No antigen is known for it. Nothing much larger sits one base from this clone, and base qualities are not available. The source of the sample is a study of T cell repertoires in cytomegalovirus infection (dated by TCRdb to the late 2010s). With respect to the entire study: Because public TCR beta signatures pointed to carriage of CMV infection together with the matching HLA type, the HLA type of each donor mattered for the analysis.

The germline V end is reduced by 2 bases and the J end by 2 bases; junction bases left unmatched: 10. The CDR3, from cysteine to phenylalanine, totals 17 residues. The DNA shown is the 51-base CDR3, in frame from base 1. CDR1 and CDR2, per the germline V gene, are SQVTM and ANQGSEA. The sequencer was an Illumina HiSeq 1500. TCRdb cleaned the public reads at Q25 with fastp, built clones with MiXCR and kept in-frame beta chains. Every distinct CDR3 protein forms one entry, paired with its most common genes and DNA. This sample holds roughly 500,000 distinct CDR3 sequences; about 11% were observed only once. Roughly a tenth of the sample goes to the ten largest clones. Summary of the overall study and its limitations: The ex vivo response was dominated by HLA-C-restricted CMV-specific TCR beta clonotypes, which also provided the single most frequent clonotype in two of eight donors. Carriers of CMV infection plus the relevant HLA type were discriminated by the cumulative frequency of public TCR beta family members in the study cohort and in an independent roughly 400-donor cohort.

Recombination joined TRBV29-1 with TRBJ2-7; 12 junctional bases match TRBD2. The sequence was collected from a human donor in good health (CMV status not recorded). Some clones in this sample may be carry-over from other donors' samples. Sequencing was done on a sample of PBMCs. The CDR3 corresponds to CSVESSGRGTEAYEQYF. DNA sequence: TGCAGCGTTGAATCTAGCGGGAGGGGCACTGAAGCCTACGAGCAGTACTTC.